This T cell receptor (beta chain) was sequenced for a study of blood T cell repertoires in COVID-19. Germline CDR1 and CDR2: SGHTA and FQGNSA. Losses at the gene ends were 6 bases for V and 5 bases for J; bases not matched to a gene: 14. The CDR3 length is 16 residues. Sequenced by immunoSEQ multiplex PCR; TCRdb stores in-frame clones only, minus some. The profile shows roughly 330,000 clones, around 90% of them singletons. The material sequenced was peripheral blood. The receptor was derived from a man aged 25-45 years with COVID-19, enrolled during active disease. This rearrangement joins TRBV7-2 to TRBJ2-7; 9 nucleotides align to TRBD1. CDR3 residues: CASRAGLGTGSHEQYF. For the CDR3, the DNA is TGTGCCAGCAGGGCCGGCCTAGGGACAGGGTCCCACGAGCAGTACTTC. The full variable domain, its missing parts supplied by reference TRBV7-2 and TRBJ2-7, is GAGVSQSPSNKVTEKGKDVELRCDPISGHTALYWYRQSLGQGLEFLIYFQGNSAPDKSGLPSDRFSAERTGGSVSTLTIQRTQQEDSAVYLCASRAGLGTGSHEQYFGPGTRLTVT.